The 17 T cell receptor beta chains in this list originate from one sample, sequenced in a study of blood T cells in healthy people across ages. Alongside a J-beta primer mix, a sample-barcoded 5' primer served in a second PCR lasting about 6 to 12 cycles. TCRdb processed the 5' RACE reads anew with MiXCR; each CDR3 protein has one entry. The profile covers 1.5 million to 2 million distinct CDR3 sequences, with over 25% appearing a single time and 7% to 9% taken by the ten largest. The sample consisted of blood. The receptor set was obtained from a woman aged 25 to 45 in good health.

This clonotype was counted a few times. J is TRBJ1-6 and V is TRBV28; D is perhaps TRBD1 (5 bases). This CDR3 has 13 amino acids. Germline V gene data show CDR1 as MDHEN and CDR2 as SYDVKM. V was trimmed by 5 bases and J by 5 bases, leaving 7 bases between them. For the CDR3, the DNA is TGTGCCAGCAGTACAGGTGATAATTCACCCCTCCACTTT. Translation gives CASSTGDNSPLHF.

This clonotype was seen only a few times. The chain employs TRBV9 and TRBJ2-7; possibly TRBD1 for D (6 bases). The germline V gene has CDR1 SGDLS and CDR2 YYNGEE. This CDR3 is 14 amino acids long. V lost 0 bases to trimming and J lost 6 bases, with 13 bases between them. In DNA form, the CDR3 reads TGTGCCAGCAGCGTAGGCCTGGGGGCGGGCGAGCAGTACTTC. Translation gives CASSVGLGAGEQYF.

The table lists this clonotype with a few counts. The chain joins TRBV9 to TRBJ1-2; D call uncertain. Trimming shortened V by 4 bases and J by 0 bases, and 13 bases separated the two germline ends. Looked up from germline, CDR1 is SGDLS and CDR2 is YYNGEE. The CDR3 totals 15 residues. Written as DNA, the CDR3 is TGTGCCAGCAGCCCGCAGACCACCGCTAACTATGGCTACACCTTC. It encodes CASSPQTTANYGYTF.

The J gene is TRBJ2-5, the V gene TRBV20-1; 12 positions match TRBD2. This CDR3 comprises 15 residues. V lost 0 bases to trimming and J lost 5 bases; unmatched junction nucleotides: 4. Germline V gene lookup returns CDR1 DFQATT and CDR2 SNEGSKA (reference sequence). The CDR3 region has the DNA TGCAGTGCTAGAGAATTCACTAGCGGGGGGGAGACCCAGTACTTC. Amino acid sequence: CSAREFTSGGETQYF.

In this sample, this clonotype turned up a few times. The rearrangement joins TRBV5-1 to TRBJ1-1; D is uncertain. Germline loops: CDR1 SGHRS, CDR2 YFSETQ. V was clipped by 5 bases and J by 2 bases, with 10 bases between them. CDR3 size: 13 residues. CDR3 loop: CASRRQTNTEAFF. Written as DNA, the CDR3 is TGCGCCAGCAGGCGGCAAACTAACACTGAAGCTTTCTTT.

This clonotype was seen only a few times. This chain uses TRBV20-1 with TRBJ2-1; 7 bases map to TRBD2. This CDR3 has 14 residues. V was pared by 4 bases and J by 0 bases, with 3 bases of the junction left unmatched. Per the germline V gene, CDR1 is DFQATT and CDR2 is SNEGSKA (reference sequence). CDR3 amino acids: CSATRGSSYNEQFF. The CDR3 DNA is TGCAGTGCTACGCGGGGGAGCTCCTACAATGAGCAGTTCTTC.

This rearrangement joins TRBV27 to TRBJ2-1, with a weak D call TRBD1 (7 bases). CDR3 length: 13 residues. CDR1 and CDR2 from the germline V gene are MNHEY and SMNVEV (reference sequence). Trimming stripped 6 bases from V and 6 bases from J, with 12 bases between. The DNA of the CDR3 is TGTGCCAGCAGCAGGGGGGCCCCCAATGAGCAGTTCTTC. Its translation: CASSRGAPNEQFF.

The table lists this clonotype with a few counts. This chain's CDR3 is CSAGTASNQPQHF. The CDR3 coding sequence is TGCAGCGCAGGGACGGCTAGCAATCAGCCCCAGCATTTT. V and J are TRBV29-1 and TRBJ1-5, with a tentative D call TRBD1 (5 bases). Germline loops: CDR1 SQVTM, CDR2 ANQGSEA. V was shortened by 7 bases and J by 0 bases, with 10 bases between the two germline ends. This CDR3 contains 13 residues.

To note about this clonotype: Being one base from a much bigger clone, this may be a read error. This chain links TRBV29-1 with TRBJ2-4; D unresolved. The DNA matches TRBJ2-5 better at its end, which makes the J call doubtful. Germline-derived CDR1 and CDR2 are SQVTM and ANQGSEA. This CDR3 has 10 amino acids. As DNA, the CDR3 is TGCAGCATTTTGGACGGGACCCAGTACTTC. This translates into CSILDGTQYF.

V is TRBV7-7 and J is TRBJ1-1, with D hard to call. There are 13 residues in the CDR3. In germline, CDR1 is SSHAT, CDR2 FNYEAQ (reference sequence). Trimming took off 2 bases at V and 3 bases at J, with 7 bases between the two ends. The CDR3 reads CASSLRQDTEAFF. CDR3 nucleotides: TGTGCCAGCAGCTTACGTCAGGACACTGAAGCTTTCTTT.

V is TRBV24-1 and J is TRBJ1-2; D may be TRBD1 (5 bases). Looked up from germline, CDR1 is KGHDR and CDR2 is SFDVKD. V dropped 3 bases and J dropped 3 bases, with 10 bases sitting between them. CDR3 size: 14 residues. The CDR3 DNA follows: TGTGCCACCAGTGATGGGGGGGTGGACTATGGCTACACCTTC. This encodes CATSDGGVDYGYTF.

V usage is TRBV5-6 and J usage is TRBJ2-3, with D possibly TRBD2 on 6 matching bases. CDR1 and CDR2 (germline): SGHDT, YYEEEE. V lost 4 bases, J lost 2 bases, and 17 bases lay in between. CDR3 length equals 16 residues. DNA for the CDR3: TGTGCCAGCAGCCATACCCGACTAGACCCCACAGATACGCAGTATTTT. This gives the protein CASSHTRLDPTDTQYF.

The chain recombines TRBV5-5 with TRBJ2-1; D is unclear. V was cut by 3 bases and J by 0 bases, with 10 bases left in between. The CDR3 spans 15 residues. The germline gives CDR1 SGHKS, CDR2 YYEKEE (reference sequence). In DNA form, the CDR3 reads TGTGCCAGCAGCTCAGGACCTAACTCCTACAATGAGCAGTTCTTC. Amino acid sequence: CASSSGPNSYNEQFF.

The table lists this clonotype with a few counts. This chain joins TRBV4-1 and TRBJ1-1; maybe TRBD1 (5 bases). CDR1 and CDR2 from the germline V gene are MGHRA and YSYEKL. The CDR3 loop spans 13 amino acids. V shed 0 bases and J shed 9 bases, with 11 bases lying between them. The CDR3 is CASSQDSHRQAFF. CDR3 sequence (DNA): TGCGCCAGCAGCCAAGACTCCCACAGGCAAGCTTTCTTT.

About this clonotype: This may come from a read error, since a much larger clone is one base off. The chain combines TRBV7-9 with TRBJ2-5, with TRBD1 matching over 8 bases. Germline V lookup: CDR1 SEHNR, CDR2 FQNEAQ (reference sequence). CDR3 length: 15 amino acids. The ends lost 2 bases at V and 1 base at J; junction bases unmatched: 3. CDR3 loop: CASSLYTGGQETQYF. In DNA, the CDR3 is TGTGCCAGCAGCTTATATACAGGGGGCCAAGAGACCCAGTACTTC.

This clonotype was seen at least ten times. CDR3 nucleotide sequence: TGTGCCAGCAGCCCTGACAGGGGAGCCCAACTAGAGCAGTTCTTC. Translation gives CASSPDRGAQLEQFF. The chain is built from TRBV12-3 or TRBV12-4 and TRBJ2-1; TRBD1 agrees at 8 bases. The ends lost 6 bases at V and 10 bases at J; junction bases unmatched: 14. The CDR3 is made up of 15 amino acids.

V is TRBV3-1 and J is TRBJ1-1; possible D gene TRBD1, 6 bases. Trimming removed 0 bases from V and 6 bases from J, with 14 bases in between. Germline V gene sequence: CDR1 LGHDT, CDR2 YNNKEL (reference sequence). The length of the CDR3 is 15 residues. The CDR3: CASSQDGGKASEAFF. The CDR3 coding sequence is TGTGCCAGCAGCCAAGATGGGGGCAAAGCCTCTGAAGCTTTCTTT.